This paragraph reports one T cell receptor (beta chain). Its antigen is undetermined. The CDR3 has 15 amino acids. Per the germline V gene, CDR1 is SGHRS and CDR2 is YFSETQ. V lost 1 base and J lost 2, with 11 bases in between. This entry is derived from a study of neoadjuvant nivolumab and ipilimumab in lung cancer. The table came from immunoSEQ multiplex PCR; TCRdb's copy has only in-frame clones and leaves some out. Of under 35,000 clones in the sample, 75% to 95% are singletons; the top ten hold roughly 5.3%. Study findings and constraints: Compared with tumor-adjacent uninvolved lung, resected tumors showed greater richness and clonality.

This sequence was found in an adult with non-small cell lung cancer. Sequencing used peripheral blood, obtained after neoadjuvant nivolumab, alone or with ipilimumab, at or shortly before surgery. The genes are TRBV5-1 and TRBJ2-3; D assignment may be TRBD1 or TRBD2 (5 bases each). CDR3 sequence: CASSLYGTVTDTQYF. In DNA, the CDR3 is TGCGCCAGCAGCTTGTACGGGACCGTCACAGATACGCAGTATTTT. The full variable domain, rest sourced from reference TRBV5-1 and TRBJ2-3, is KAGVTQTPRYLIKTRGQQVTLSCSPISGHRSVSWYQQTPGQGLQFLFEYFSETQRNKGNFPGRFSGRQFSNSRSEMNVSTLELGDSALYLCASSLYGTVTDTQYFGPGTRLTVL.